This TCR beta chain was recorded in a study of cytomegalovirus exposure and HLA in healthy donors (dated by TCRdb to between 2016 and 2019). The study in broad terms: In an earlier analysis of under 600 of the donors, 250 to 300 Gb of sequence data and 100 million or so unique TCR beta sequences from about 190 million T cells were reported. Every discovery cohort repertoire had been produced on one sequencing platform. The T cell repertoires of 550 to 850 subjects were profiled by immunosequencing and related to cytomegalovirus serostatus. In the later analysis, no new phenotypic data were used to find candidate immune exposures; instead, reliance was placed on TCR beta sequences and their occurrence across donors. The number of donors typed differed by locus, with about 629-640 for A, B, C, DRB1 and DQB1, roughly 550 for DQA1, some 570 for DPA1, and around 450 for DPB1. To decide whether each TCR beta V gene segment behaved as functional or pseudogenic, an earlier analysis of some 600 of the donors relied on high-throughput TCR beta sequencing. A later analysis re-examined previously published TCR beta repertoires from just over 650 donors and added high-resolution HLA genotyping to investigate patterns of TCR occurrence. The aim of the study was to test whether cataloging public T cell receptors could identify signatures of past pathogen exposure. Four to six DR-DQ haplotypes were handled as single units for association and clustering, since linkage in the cohort was strong. Donor age, sex, ethnicity and CMV serostatus were collected together with the repertoire data. Of the 300 to 500 genotyped donors, over 80% were placed in the genetic ancestry cluster associated with self-reported Caucasian donors. To predict cytomegalovirus infection status, the study combined high-throughput TCR immunosequencing, statistical association of individual TCRs with disease status, and machine learning. Genome-wide SNP genotypes for about 55% of the 666 donors were used in a later genetic analysis, which treated that subset as a discovery cohort. Both class I and class II loci were covered by HLA typing, at four-digit resolution. Among around 400 genotyped donors of the cohort, an average of approximately 240,000 unique TCR beta nucleotide sequences was sequenced per donor, of which 15% to 20% were non-productive. Besides the first cohort of roughly 640 subjects, a separate validation cohort made up of 90 to 150 different subjects was used. An early release covering roughly 580 HLA-typed donors comprised 300 to 350 gigabases of sequencing data and tens of millions of unique TCR sequences.

Libraries were prepared through the immunoSEQ multiplex PCR assay. For the multiplex PCR, a mixture combining 60 forward primers for TCR Vbeta segments and 13 reverse primers for TCR Jbeta segments was used. Amplification of the CDR3 region of rearranged TCR beta genes was performed with a multiplex PCR assay on genomic DNA. Amplified TCR beta libraries were sequenced as 87-base-pair reads on the Illumina HiSeq System. Turning to the authors' computational methods: Across the 670 or so repertoires, a later analysis counted 80 million or so unique TCR beta chains, about 10 million of which were shared by at least two donors. To remove PCR and sequencing errors, raw reads were error-corrected and collapsed into unique sequences using a nearest-neighbor algorithm that merged closely related sequences. To assign V, D and J gene segments, CDR3 sequences were aligned to IMGT reference sequences. For a sequence to be retained, a match of at least six nucleotides to both a V gene segment and a J gene segment was required. Rearrangements were classified as productive when the CDR3 lacked stop codons and remained in frame with V and J, and all other rearrangements were classified as non-productive. Following IMGT convention, CDR3 was defined as the stretch from the second conserved V-encoded cysteine up to the conserved J-encoded phenylalanine. Sequences without an unambiguous match to a single V gene segment were excluded from the earlier analysis of 450 to 650 of the donors. In an earlier analysis of a few hundred of the donors, a V segment was called functional when productive rearrangements were above 56.7%, and segregating when the standard deviation between donors exceeded 5%. A statistical classification framework was developed to diagnose cytomegalovirus status using the catalog of TCR beta chain sequences. A later analysis assigned V and J genes by comparing TCR nucleotide sequences with IMGT/GENE-DB human TR gene sequences. Using the TCRdist pipeline, a later analysis assigned CDR3 sequences along with most-parsimonious VDJ recombination scenarios. In a later analysis, every TCR beta chain was defined by the combination of its CDR3 amino acid sequence and its V-gene family, and reads without a unique V-gene family were dropped. In a later analysis, approximately 590 highly shared, low-generation-probability nucleotide sequences were removed to address suspected cross-contamination and a sequencing artifact. A later analysis calculated a clonal expansion index for each public chain from normalized within-repertoire ranks of inferred template counts. In a later analysis, generation probabilities were computed using a VDJ recombination model fitted to out-of-frame rearrangements, and the results were checked against IGoR. In a later analysis, hypergeometric tests were used to score TCR-TCR, TCR-HLA and TCR-CMV co-occurrence, with a repertoire-size bias correction applied to TCR pairs. A later analysis estimated false discovery rates by permuting HLA or CMV assignments 20 times. In a later analysis, co-occurring TCRs were grouped with DBSCAN, and TCRdist sequence similarity was added when clustering was performed within HLA-allele-positive subsets. For co-occurrence clustering, repertoires with fewer than 30,000 or more than 120,000 public chains were excluded, along with several repertoires with anomalous nucleotide sharing. As stored in TCRdb, this immuneACCESS dataset retains in-frame rearrangements with V and J assigned. A fraction of the clones does not appear; measured against another copy, unresolved V genes explain less than half of the discrepancy, and the remainder lacks a known reason. V and J calls and clone size are given by that table; D and trimming were obtained from the DNA. The sample yields around 190,000 clones; about 79% were counted once. The ten largest clones add up to more than 0.95% of the sample.

With regard to this clone: This clone's antigen is unknown. Base qualities are not at hand, and no much larger clone is one base apart.

The cohort comprised some 730 healthy bone marrow donors. All cohort members were sampled while nominally healthy, although unrecorded immune exposures were likely present. The donor was CMV seropositive and belonged to the group of about 290 seropositive cohort members. Every donor gave a peripheral blood sample, and the peripheral blood mononuclear cells from that sample were used for TCR beta sequencing. Genomic DNA extraction from the blood cell samples was performed with the Qiagen DNeasy Blood Extraction Kit. Overall study outcomes, separate from this receptor: In a later analysis, 15,000 to 20,000 TCR beta sequences were associated with specific HLA alleles at a false discovery rate of 0.05. The earlier analysis of about 600 of the donors excluded 15 to 20 rarely observed V segments, including chromosome 9 orphons, because counts were too low. Only TCR beta chains were sequenced in this cohort, and the absence of alpha or paired-chain data limited detectable features. Several of the top co-occurrence clusters appeared to be linked to parvovirus B19, influenza, CMV and Epstein-Barr virus, according to a later analysis. The authors suggested that the approach could potentially be generalized to other disease states and immunological phenotypes. According to a later genetic analysis, donors in an Asian-associated ancestry cluster had fewer N-insertions in productive TCRs than the approximately 650-donor mean. In a later analysis, the rate of TCR association differed among HLA loci, with DRB1 alleles having the most associated TCRs and HLA-C alleles having the fewest. Linkage disequilibrium might explain the correlated functional status among segregating V segments, but an unknown experimental factor could not be ruled out. The classifier was reported to diagnose cytomegalovirus status with high specificity and sensitivity in both the original cohort and the validation cohort. The presence/absence analyses assumed that sequencing depth was roughly uniform across donors, and that assumption may not be true. A total of about 180 TCR beta chains were listed by the study as associated with cytomegalovirus. Broadly in line with IMGT annotations, most TCR beta V segments showed up in productive rearrangements about 87% or about 30% of the time in an earlier analysis of about 500 of the donors. In vitro tests confirmed that a few of the cytomegalovirus-associated TCR beta chains recognize cytomegalovirus antigens. Immune exposure information for the cohort was limited to CMV serostatus. When HLA alleles, especially DR and DQ, strongly co-occurred, attributing TCR associations to individual alleles was difficult. Across donors, most TCR sequences were observed very rarely, whereas some public TCRs were present in many individuals. Because the 87-base-pair reads could not distinguish some IMGT-functional V segments, including TRBV6-2 and TRBV6-3, those segments were excluded. HLA typing was unavailable for some donors at each locus, so association tests used only the typed subset. A further reported finding was that TCR beta sequences accurately predicted the HLA-A and HLA-B alleles for most subjects in the first cohort. In a later analysis, HLA-associated TCR beta chains were found to be more clonally expanded and to have lower generation probabilities than equally common non-associated chains. A cluster of highly shared sequence variants was judged likely to be a technical artifact of the sequencing pipeline. An association between a missense DCLRE1C variant and V-gene and J-gene trimming of TCR beta chains was found in a later genetic analysis and replicated in an independent cohort. According to a later analysis, most CMV-associated TCR beta chains appeared to be HLA-restricted, and the HLA associations seemed to be driven largely by CMV exposure.

CDR1 and CDR2, per the germline V gene, are SGDLS and YYNGEE. V loses 2 bases at its end and J loses 4 bases; junction bases beyond the gene matches: 2. The CDR3, cysteine through phenylalanine, is 14 amino acids long. The entry retains the CDR3 DNA only, 42 bases that are in frame from base 1. Recombination connected TRBV9 to TRBJ1-4; 7 of the junction bases match TRBD1. Sequenced input: PBMCs. The sequence was collected from a girl aged 2-10 years in good health and CMV-seropositive. The CDR3 is CASSVTGSNEKLFF. The sequenced DNA is TGTGCCAGCAGCGTGACAGGGAGTAATGAAAAACTGTTTTTT.